The rows below give T cell receptor beta chains drawn from one sample of a study of cytotoxic CD8 clonotypes in ibrutinib-treated CLL. Sequencing used immunoSEQ multiplex PCR; TCRdb keeps in-frame clones, though not all of them. The table lists 150,000 or so clones, roughly three quarters of them singletons, with 13% in the top ten. Material: PBMCs, obtained after 12 months of ibrutinib treatment. The receptor source for this set is a human donor with chronic lymphocytic leukemia. CDR3s include the opening cysteine and the closing phenylalanine or tryptophan. The order of the fields is J gene, clone size, CDR3 length, V gene, D gene, CDR3 DNA, CDR3 protein. A D gene is named only where the DNA matches it firmly. Some rows mark clone size as missing; the rest say once, few, many or name a class of expanded clone.

j_call: TRBJ2-7
clone_size: -
cdr3_length: 14
v_call: TRBV4-2
d_call: TRBD1
cdr3_nt: TGTGCCAGCAGCCGGGACAGGGGATCGTACGAGCAGTACTTC
cdr3_aa: CASSRDRGSYEQYF

j_call: TRBJ1-5
clone_size: -
cdr3_length: 13
v_call: TRBV2
d_call: -
cdr3_nt: TGTGCCAGCAGTTTAAATAGCAATCAGCCCCAGCATTTT
cdr3_aa: CASSLNSNQPQHF

j_call: TRBJ1-2
clone_size: -
cdr3_length: 15
v_call: TRBV4-3
d_call: -
cdr3_nt: TGCGCCAGCAGCCAAGTTGGAGTATTAGTGTCTGGCTACACCTTC
cdr3_aa: CASSQVGVLVSGYTF

j_call: TRBJ2-7
clone_size: -
cdr3_length: 14
v_call: TRBV2
d_call: -
cdr3_nt: TGTGCCAGCAGTGTTTGGGGGAGTTTCAACGAGCAGTACTTC
cdr3_aa: CASSVWGSFNEQYF

j_call: TRBJ1-5
clone_size: few
cdr3_length: 14
v_call: TRBV6-1
d_call: TRBD1
cdr3_nt: TGTGCCAGCACCGACACAGGGGGCAAGCAGCCCCAGCATTTT
cdr3_aa: CASTDTGGKQPQHF

j_call: TRBJ1-2
clone_size: few
cdr3_length: 12
v_call: TRBV5-4
d_call: -
cdr3_nt: TGTGCCAGCTCACGACAGTCCAGAGGCTACACCTTC
cdr3_aa: CASSRQSRGYTF

j_call: TRBJ2-5
clone_size: -
cdr3_length: 15
v_call: TRBV15
d_call: -
cdr3_nt: TGTGCCACCAGCAGAGATCCGGCTGGGTTGCTGGCCCAGTACTTC
cdr3_aa: CATSRDPAGLLAQYF

j_call: TRBJ2-3
clone_size: -
cdr3_length: 14
v_call: TRBV6-5
d_call: TRBD2
cdr3_nt: TGTGCCAGCAGCAATCGACTAGCGGCCCATACGCAGTATTTT
cdr3_aa: CASSNRLAAHTQYF

j_call: TRBJ2-1
clone_size: -
cdr3_length: 14
v_call: TRBV5-1
d_call: -
cdr3_nt: TGCGCCAGCAGCCCGCGATTTGCGGACAATGAGCAGTTCTTC
cdr3_aa: CASSPRFADNEQFF

j_call: TRBJ2-7
clone_size: -
cdr3_length: 16
v_call: TRBV7-9
d_call: TRBD2
cdr3_nt: TGTGCCAGCAGCTTAGGGGGGGAGGGGTTGACCGACGAGCAGTACTTC
cdr3_aa: CASSLGGEGLTDEQYF

j_call: TRBJ2-7
clone_size: -
cdr3_length: 18
v_call: TRBV9
d_call: TRBD2
cdr3_nt: TGTGCCAGCAGCGTAGCTCCTAGCGGGAGCGCCAGCTCCTACGAGCAGTACTTC
cdr3_aa: CASSVAPSGSASSYEQYF

j_call: TRBJ2-5
clone_size: few
cdr3_length: 17
v_call: TRBV11-3
d_call: TRBD2
cdr3_nt: TGTGCCAGCAGCTCCGGGACTAGCGGGAGTGGGGTAGAGACCCAGTACTTC
cdr3_aa: CASSSGTSGSGVETQYF

j_call: TRBJ1-5
clone_size: once
cdr3_length: 16
v_call: TRBV5-1
d_call: TRBD1
cdr3_nt: TGCGCCAGCAGCTTGGGAACAGGGGGCGGCAATCAGCCCCAGCATTTT
cdr3_aa: CASSLGTGGGNQPQHF

j_call: TRBJ2-7
clone_size: -
cdr3_length: 14
v_call: TRBV27
d_call: TRBD2
cdr3_nt: TGTGCCAGCAGGACAGCGGGGTACTCCTACGAGCAGTACTTC
cdr3_aa: CASRTAGYSYEQYF

j_call: TRBJ2-2
clone_size: -
cdr3_length: 16
v_call: TRBV7-6
d_call: TRBD1
cdr3_nt: TGTGCCAGCAGCTTAGAGACAGGGTCGAACACCGGGGAGCTGTTTTTT
cdr3_aa: CASSLETGSNTGELFF

j_call: TRBJ1-5
clone_size: -
cdr3_length: 12
v_call: TRBV7-9
d_call: -
cdr3_nt: TGTGCCAGCTCCCGATCAAATCAGCCCCAGCATTTT
cdr3_aa: CASSRSNQPQHF

j_call: TRBJ2-3
clone_size: -
cdr3_length: 16
v_call: TRBV11-2
d_call: -
cdr3_nt: TGTGCCAGCAGCTTAGAAGGTGGGGAGAGCACAGATACGCAGTATTTT
cdr3_aa: CASSLEGGESTDTQYF

j_call: TRBJ2-2
clone_size: -
cdr3_length: 15
v_call: TRBV11-1
d_call: -
cdr3_nt: TGTGCCAGCAGCTTAGACCGGGGATCCACCGGGGAGCTGTTTTTT
cdr3_aa: CASSLDRGSTGELFF

j_call: TRBJ2-1
clone_size: -
cdr3_length: 15
v_call: TRBV2
d_call: TRBD2
cdr3_nt: TGTGCCAGCAGTTTGGGAAGCGGGAGCTACAATGAGCAGTTCTTC
cdr3_aa: CASSLGSGSYNEQFF

j_call: TRBJ2-7
clone_size: -
cdr3_length: 14
v_call: TRBV5-1
d_call: TRBD1
cdr3_nt: TGCGCCAGCAGCTTGGGACAGGGCCTTTACGAGCAGTACTTC
cdr3_aa: CASSLGQGLYEQYF

j_call: TRBJ2-5
clone_size: -
cdr3_length: 15
v_call: TRBV9
d_call: TRBD1
cdr3_nt: TGTGCCAGCAGCGGAACCGGGACAGGGAGTGAGACCCAGTACTTC
cdr3_aa: CASSGTGTGSETQYF

j_call: TRBJ2-3
clone_size: -
cdr3_length: 13
v_call: TRBV11-3
d_call: -
cdr3_nt: TGTGCCAGCAGCCGGGAGACCCCAGATACGCAGTATTTT
cdr3_aa: CASSRETPDTQYF

j_call: TRBJ2-7
clone_size: -
cdr3_length: 14
v_call: TRBV10-1
d_call: TRBD2
cdr3_nt: TGCGCCAGCAGTGAACGGGAGGGCCTCGCCGAGCAGTACTTC
cdr3_aa: CASSEREGLAEQYF

j_call: TRBJ2-1
clone_size: -
cdr3_length: 15
v_call: TRBV7-9
d_call: TRBD2
cdr3_nt: TGTGCCAGCAGCTTAGAAGCGGGAGCCCACAATGAGCAGTTCTTC
cdr3_aa: CASSLEAGAHNEQFF

j_call: TRBJ2-6
clone_size: -
cdr3_length: 15
v_call: TRBV11-2
d_call: -
cdr3_nt: TGTGCCAGCAGCTTCTTGGGCTCTGGGGCCAACGTCCTGACTTTC
cdr3_aa: CASSFLGSGANVLTF

j_call: TRBJ2-1
clone_size: -
cdr3_length: 15
v_call: TRBV7-9
d_call: -
cdr3_nt: TGTGCCAGCAGCTTAGTCTGGGTTTCAGGCAATGAGCAGTTCTTC
cdr3_aa: CASSLVWVSGNEQFF

j_call: TRBJ2-1
clone_size: -
cdr3_length: 16
v_call: TRBV29-1
d_call: -
cdr3_nt: TGCAGCGTTGATGGTTTTTTCGATTTAAGATACAATGAGCAGTTCTTC
cdr3_aa: CSVDGFFDLRYNEQFF

j_call: TRBJ2-3
clone_size: -
cdr3_length: 17
v_call: TRBV5-1
d_call: TRBD2
cdr3_nt: TGCGCCAGCAGAAAGCCGGGACTAGCGGGAGGGTCAGATACGCAGTATTTT
cdr3_aa: CASRKPGLAGGSDTQYF

j_call: TRBJ2-7
clone_size: -
cdr3_length: 15
v_call: TRBV19
d_call: TRBD2
cdr3_nt: TGTGCCAGTAGCGCCCTGGCTAGCGGCACCTACGAGCAGTACTTC
cdr3_aa: CASSALASGTYEQYF

j_call: TRBJ2-2
clone_size: -
cdr3_length: 14
v_call: TRBV7-3
d_call: TRBD2
cdr3_nt: TGTGCCAGCAGCTTGCTAGCGGGACCCGGGGAGCTGTTTTTT
cdr3_aa: CASSLLAGPGELFF

j_call: TRBJ2-7
clone_size: once
cdr3_length: 16
v_call: TRBV5-6
d_call: -
cdr3_nt: TGTGCCAGCAGCTTTTTTTACGCTCCCAATGCGGACGAGCAGTACTTC
cdr3_aa: CASSFFYAPNADEQYF

j_call: TRBJ2-1
clone_size: -
cdr3_length: 16
v_call: TRBV29-1
d_call: -
cdr3_nt: TGCAGCGTTGAAGTAGGTGGAGGGGCCGGATACAATGAGCAGTTCTTC
cdr3_aa: CSVEVGGGAGYNEQFF

j_call: TRBJ2-7
clone_size: -
cdr3_length: 15
v_call: TRBV5-1
d_call: -
cdr3_nt: TGCGCCAGCAGCCCAGACCCCTTGGTGTACACCGAGCAGTACTTC
cdr3_aa: CASSPDPLVYTEQYF

j_call: TRBJ2-3
clone_size: -
cdr3_length: 15
v_call: TRBV30
d_call: TRBD1
cdr3_nt: TGTGCCTGGAGTGCCGACAGGGCCTACTCAGATACGCAGTATTTT
cdr3_aa: CAWSADRAYSDTQYF

j_call: TRBJ2-7
clone_size: -
cdr3_length: 16
v_call: TRBV27
d_call: -
cdr3_nt: TGTGCCAGCAGTTTGCGAGGCAAAACAGGCTCCTACGAGCAGTACTTC
cdr3_aa: CASSLRGKTGSYEQYF

j_call: TRBJ1-3
clone_size: once
cdr3_length: 14
v_call: TRBV15
d_call: -
cdr3_nt: TGTGCCACCAGCAGAGATTCACAAGGGGACACCATATATTTT
cdr3_aa: CATSRDSQGDTIYF

j_call: TRBJ2-3
clone_size: -
cdr3_length: 15
v_call: TRBV6-6
d_call: TRBD1
cdr3_nt: TGTGCCAGCAGTCCCTTAGGACAGGGCACAGATACGCAGTATTTT
cdr3_aa: CASSPLGQGTDTQYF

j_call: TRBJ2-7
clone_size: -
cdr3_length: 17
v_call: TRBV5-4
d_call: -
cdr3_nt: TGTGCCAGCAGCTTGGGAGCCGGGACCCGTCTCAACTACGAGCAGTACTTC
cdr3_aa: CASSLGAGTRLNYEQYF

j_call: TRBJ1-2
clone_size: -
cdr3_length: 15
v_call: TRBV15
d_call: -
cdr3_nt: TGTGCCACCAGCAGAATCCGGGACTCTAACTATGGCTACACCTTC
cdr3_aa: CATSRIRDSNYGYTF

j_call: TRBJ1-1
clone_size: few
cdr3_length: 11
v_call: TRBV30
d_call: -
cdr3_nt: TGTGCCTGGGCCGGGCAGGGTGAAGCTTTCTTT
cdr3_aa: CAWAGQGEAFF

j_call: TRBJ2-7
clone_size: few
cdr3_length: 16
v_call: TRBV5-4
d_call: TRBD2
cdr3_nt: TGTGCCAGCAGCTCCCCGACTAGCGGGAGATCGTACGAGCAGTACTTC
cdr3_aa: CASSSPTSGRSYEQYF

j_call: TRBJ2-4
clone_size: -
cdr3_length: 14
v_call: TRBV2
d_call: -
cdr3_nt: TGTGCCAGCAGTGATACCCTAGCCAAAAACATTCAGTACTTC
cdr3_aa: CASSDTLAKNIQYF

j_call: TRBJ2-7
clone_size: -
cdr3_length: 15
v_call: TRBV6-5
d_call: -
cdr3_nt: TGTGCCAGCAGTTCCCCCGGGACGGCCACCTACGAGCAGTACTTC
cdr3_aa: CASSSPGTATYEQYF

j_call: TRBJ1-1
clone_size: -
cdr3_length: 16
v_call: TRBV10-3
d_call: -
cdr3_nt: TGTGCCATCAGTGAGTCTTGGAGGGCAGCGAACACTGAAGCTTTCTTT
cdr3_aa: CAISESWRAANTEAFF

j_call: TRBJ2-1
clone_size: -
cdr3_length: 15
v_call: TRBV6-5
d_call: TRBD2
cdr3_nt: TGTGCCAGCAGACTAGCGGGAGGGGGGTACAATGAGCAGTTCTTC
cdr3_aa: CASRLAGGGYNEQFF

j_call: TRBJ2-1
clone_size: once
cdr3_length: 17
v_call: TRBV4-3
d_call: TRBD2
cdr3_nt: TGCGCCAGCAGCCAAGGACCGGGACTAGCGGGAGGAAATGAGCAGTTCTTC
cdr3_aa: CASSQGPGLAGGNEQFF

j_call: TRBJ2-4
clone_size: -
cdr3_length: 15
v_call: TRBV27
d_call: -
cdr3_nt: TGTGCCAGCAGTTTACAGGTTTTCACCAAAAACATTCAGTACTTC
cdr3_aa: CASSLQVFTKNIQYF

j_call: TRBJ2-7
clone_size: -
cdr3_length: 18
v_call: TRBV4-3
d_call: TRBD2
cdr3_nt: TGCGCCAGCAGCCAAGATTGGGGGAAACTAGCGGGACTTCCCGAGCAGTACTTC
cdr3_aa: CASSQDWGKLAGLPEQYF

j_call: TRBJ1-4
clone_size: -
cdr3_length: 13
v_call: TRBV19
d_call: TRBD1
cdr3_nt: TGTGCCAGTAGTAGGGACAGGGCTGAAAAACTGTTTTTT
cdr3_aa: CASSRDRAEKLFF

j_call: TRBJ2-7
clone_size: -
cdr3_length: 15
v_call: TRBV2
d_call: TRBD1
cdr3_nt: TGTGCCAGCATCACGGGGGACAGGAACTCCTACGAGCAGTACTTC
cdr3_aa: CASITGDRNSYEQYF

j_call: TRBJ2-5
clone_size: -
cdr3_length: 13
v_call: TRBV4-3
d_call: -
cdr3_nt: TGCGCCAGCAGCCAGCTGACTCAAGAGACCCAGTACTTC
cdr3_aa: CASSQLTQETQYF

j_call: TRBJ2-1
clone_size: -
cdr3_length: 13
v_call: TRBV7-6
d_call: -
cdr3_nt: TGTGCCAGCAGCGAAGGTGGGGGCAATGAGCAGTTCTTC
cdr3_aa: CASSEGGGNEQFF

j_call: TRBJ2-5
clone_size: -
cdr3_length: 13
v_call: TRBV4-2
d_call: -
cdr3_nt: TGTGCCAGCAGCCAAGATGCACGCGTGAGCCAGTACTTC
cdr3_aa: CASSQDARVSQYF

j_call: TRBJ2-7
clone_size: -
cdr3_length: 17
v_call: TRBV5-4
d_call: TRBD2
cdr3_nt: TGTGCCAGCAGCTTACCGGGACTAGCGGGAGGTTTGCACGAGCAGTACTTC
cdr3_aa: CASSLPGLAGGLHEQYF